Sequencing of this TCR beta chain was carried out in a study of Tregs in tolerant kidney transplant recipients. Notes on the study in general: Changing PCR primers prevented nucleotide comparison between some patients' samples. In tolerant patients, donor-specific Tregs outgrew total Tregs, suggesting antigen-driven expansion. Biological reproducibility was not directly addressed, but technical replication error appeared minimal. The small number of patients limits these findings pending further validation.

The nonmyeloablative bone marrow transplants came from related graft donors, with transient mixed chimerism. TCRdb's copy holds only in-frame clones and misses some; the assay was immunoSEQ multiplex PCR. The table lists about 16,000 clones, with approximately 3.4% in the top ten. The germline V gene has CDR1 KGHSH and CDR2 LQKENI. The CDR3 has 14 amino acids. V lost 3 bases to trimming and J lost 2 bases, with 11 bases between them. Points on this clone: The antigen is undetermined. From the germline J gene comes the end of the CDR3, since the read stops 3 residues before it.

The rearrangement joins TRBV18 to TRBJ2-7; D perhaps matches TRBD2 (6 bases). The specimen was CD4+ T cells from blood (PBMCs), collected 12 months after the transplant. This TCR came from a human patient who received a combined kidney and bone marrow transplant. These T cells may partly come from the graft donor. CDR3: CASSPTRLTYEQYF. CDR3 DNA, as far as it was read: TGTGCCAGCTCACCGACTAGACTAACCTACGAG.